These 20 T cell receptor beta chains were all obtained from the same sample, sequenced in a study of T cells in Graves' hyperthyroidism and ophthalmopathy. Authors of the study amplified TCR beta CDR3 regions from RNA transcripts. Primed by the HTBI set, a first-round RT-PCR was run on the TCR CDR3. TCRdb fed the multiplex PCR reads into MiXCR, producing one record per CDR3 protein. The sample includes approximately 600,000 distinct CDR3 sequences, roughly 14% of them seen just once. The sample was blood. These receptors originate from a woman in her thirties or forties with Graves' ophthalmopathy.

V and J are TRBV3-1 and TRBJ2-7, with D possibly matching TRBD2 (6 bases). CDR1 is LGHDT and CDR2 is YNNKEL in the germline V gene (reference sequence). The V gene lost 6 bases and the J gene lost 3 bases, with 18 bases spanning the gap. This CDR3 comprises 15 residues. CDR3 amino acids: CASRGPGVPNYEQYF. For the CDR3, the DNA is TGTGCCAGCAGAGGTCCGGGGGTCCCCAACTACGAGCAGTACTTC.

The table lists this clonotype with many counts. J is TRBJ1-5 and V is TRBV2, with a weak D call TRBD1 (6 bases). This CDR3 comprises 16 residues. Trimming took off 7 bases at V and 0 bases at J, with 16 bases between the two ends. Germline V gives CDR1 SNHLY, CDR2 FYNNEI. The chain's CDR3 is CASTPGGGHSNQPQHF. The CDR3 DNA is TGTGCCAGCACTCCCGGCGGGGGGCATAGCAATCAGCCCCAGCATTTT.

This clonotype was picked up a small number of times. This chain connects TRBV27 to TRBJ2-7, with TRBD1 identical over 9 bases. After removal of 10 bases from V and 6 bases from J, the junction contained 10 bases not matched to a gene. This CDR3 spans 13 amino acids. The V gene's germline CDR1 is MNHEY and CDR2 SMNVEV (reference sequence). The CDR3 protein is CAIKGTGFSEQYF. In nucleotides, the CDR3 is TGTGCCATCAAAGGGACAGGGTTTAGCGAGCAGTACTTC.

This clonotype was seen repeatedly, ten times or more. The gene calls are TRBV28 and TRBJ1-2, with TRBD1 matching over 8 bases. The CDR3 is 13 residues long. The V segment lost 6 bases and the J segment 8 bases; nucleotides outside the gene matches: 8. Germline CDR1 MDHEN, CDR2 SYDVKM. CDR3 protein: CASSPGQGGGYTF. The DNA of the CDR3 is TGTGCCAGCAGCCCCGGACAGGGCGGAGGCTACACCTTC.

This clonotype was picked up many times. The rearrangement links TRBV11-1 to TRBJ1-1; TRBD1 agrees at 7 bases. Unmatched junction bases numbered 8, after V lost 1 base and J lost 0 bases. The CDR3 sequence is 17 residues long. Germline V gene lookup returns CDR1 SGHAT and CDR2 FQDESV (reference sequence). The CDR3 DNA reads as TGTGCCAGCAGCTTAGGGAGGGACAGATACATGAACACTGAAGCTTTCTTT. Translating it yields CASSLGRDRYMNTEAFF.

This clonotype was detected ten times or more. The J gene is TRBJ2-5, the V gene TRBV28, with 8 bases that match TRBD2. V lost 2 bases to trimming and J lost 2 bases; unmatched junction nucleotides: 7. This CDR3 region has 16 residues. Looked up from germline, CDR1 is MDHEN and CDR2 is SYDVKM. In DNA, the CDR3 is TGTGCCAGCAGTTTAGCGGGAGGCACCCCACAAGAGACCCAGTACTTC. Its translation is CASSLAGGTPQETQYF. Drawing the rest from reference TRBV28 and TRBJ2-5, the complete variable domain is DVKVTQSSRYLVKRTGEKVFLECVQDMDHENMFWYRQDPGLGLRLIYFSYDVKMKEKGDIPEGYSVSREKKERFSLILESASTNQTSMYLCASSLAGGTPQETQYFGPGTRLLVL.

The chain carries TRBV5-1 and TRBJ1-1, with TRBD1 identical over 8 bases. CDR3 length: 13 residues. V shed 3 bases, J shed 6 bases, and the junction held 4 bases outside the gene matches. Per germline, CDR1 SGHRS and CDR2 YFSETQ. CDR3 amino acids: CASSSRQGSEAFF. DNA of the CDR3: TGCGCCAGCAGCTCAAGACAGGGGTCTGAAGCTTTCTTT. Combining the CDR3 with reference TRBV5-1 and TRBJ1-1 gives the whole variable domain KAGVTQTPRYLIKTRGQQVTLSCSPISGHRSVSWYQQTPGQGLQFLFEYFSETQRNKGNFPGRFSGRQFSNSRSEMNVSTLELGDSALYLCASSSRQGSEAFFGQGTRLTVV.

The V gene is TRBV12-5, the J gene TRBJ2-7; 7 bases agree with TRBD1. This CDR3 has 12 amino acids. J lost 5 bases, V lost 3 bases, and 1 base had no gene match. The germline V gene encodes CDR1 LGHNT and CDR2 FRNRAP. CDR3 loop: CASGLDRDEQYF. CDR3 bases: TGTGCTAGTGGTTTAGACAGGGACGAGCAGTACTTC.

This clonotype appeared many times. This rearrangement joins TRBV5-1 to TRBJ2-7; D is unclear. Germline CDR1 and CDR2: SGHRS and YFSETQ. V shed 2 bases and J shed 5 bases, with 14 bases lying between them. The CDR3 covers 14 residues. The DNA of the CDR3 is TGCGCCAGCAGCTTTGGATTTAGTATCCACGAGCAGTACTTC. This gives the protein CASSFGFSIHEQYF. Full variable domain (rest looked up from reference TRBV5-1 and TRBJ2-7): KAGVTQTPRYLIKTRGQQVTLSCSPISGHRSVSWYQQTPGQGLQFLFEYFSETQRNKGNFPGRFSGRQFSNSRSEMNVSTLELGDSALYLCASSFGFSIHEQYFGPGTRLTVT.

The CDR3 is CASSSTRQGRSYEQYF. In DNA form, the CDR3 reads TGTGCCAGCAGTTCTACGCGACAGGGGCGTTCCTACGAGCAGTACTTC. The V and J genes are TRBV27 and TRBJ2-7, with 8 bases fitting TRBD1. This CDR3 spans 16 amino acids. CDR1 is MNHEY, CDR2 SMNVEV, per germline (reference sequence). The trim removed 4 bases at V and 1 base at J, leaving 9 bases unmatched.

This clonotype was seen ten or more times. The chain employs TRBV12-3 or TRBV12-4 and TRBJ1-6; D is unresolved. The CDR3 totals 14 residues. V was trimmed by 3 bases and J by 11 bases, leaving 14 bases between them. CDR3 loop: CASSFGSRIPPLHF. Here the CDR3 DNA reads TGTGCCAGCAGTTTCGGTAGCCGTATACCACCCCTCCACTTT.

This clonotype was recorded many times. This sequence joins TRBV7-2 and TRBJ2-7; either TRBD1 or TRBD2 may fit D (5 bases each). V was cut by 5 bases and J by 1 base, with 15 bases left in between. The CDR3 is 15 amino acids. CDR1 and CDR2 from the germline V gene are SGHTA and FQGNSA. Written as DNA, the CDR3 is TGTGCCAGCAGCCAAGCCGGGACGGCATCCTACGAGCAGTACTTC. Protein product: CASSQAGTASYEQYF.

This clonotype appeared many times. The germline gene is not matched at one end of the junction; a read error may be the cause. V usage is TRBV13 and J usage is TRBJ1-2, with D perhaps TRBD1 (6 bases). The germline V gene encodes CDR1 PRHDT and CDR2 FYEKMQ (reference sequence). The CDR3 runs to 16 residues. The CDR3 coding sequence is TGTGCCAGCAGCCTAGGGGGAGGGGAAAGAGCTTATGGCTACACCTTC. It yields the protein CASSLGGGERAYGYTF.

This clonotype has a count of ten or more. The gene calls are TRBV19 and TRBJ1-1; D gene uncertain. This CDR3 contains 13 residues. Germline V lookup: CDR1 LNHDA, CDR2 SQIVND (reference sequence). The V and J ends lost 3 bases and 1 base respectively, with 6 bases between them. DNA for the CDR3: TGTGCCAGTAGTATGAGAAGGAACACTGAAGCTTTCTTT. Its protein is CASSMRRNTEAFF.

CDR3: CSATRTGFYEQYF. The CDR3 bases are TGCAGTGCTACTAGGACAGGGTTCTACGAGCAGTACTTC. The gene calls are TRBV20-1 and TRBJ2-7; 8 nucleotides align to TRBD1. The CDR3 is 13 amino acids. The junction had 5 bases not matched to a gene; V was cut back by 4 bases and J by 3 bases. CDR1 and CDR2 from the germline V gene are DFQATT and SNEGSKA (reference sequence).

This clonotype was seen repeatedly, ten times or more. The chain is built from TRBV6-5 and TRBJ2-7; D unresolved. Germline lookup yields CDR1 MNHEY and CDR2 SVGAGI. Trimming shortened V by 0 bases and J by 3 bases, and 9 bases separated the two germline ends. The length of the CDR3 is 14 residues. The DNA of the CDR3 is TGTGCCAGCAGTTACTCCCGGACCGGCTACGAGCAGTACTTC. This gives the protein CASSYSRTGYEQYF.

This clonotype has only a few counts. The rearrangement links TRBV19 to TRBJ2-7; 7 nucleotides align to TRBD1. This CDR3 spans 15 amino acids. Germline V gene sequence: CDR1 LNHDA, CDR2 SQIVND (reference sequence). V gave up 5 bases and J gave up 3 bases; unmatched junction bases: 10. CDR3 loop: CASSGMPGTVYEQYF. The CDR3, as DNA: TGTGCCAGTAGTGGAATGCCCGGGACAGTCTACGAGCAGTACTTC.

The sample holds many counts of this clonotype. An end of the junction does not agree with germline; a read error may underlie this. The V gene is TRBV27, the J gene TRBJ2-1, with 7 positions matching TRBD1. This CDR3 spans 15 amino acids. Germline V gene lookup returns CDR1 MNHEY and CDR2 SMNVEV (reference sequence). The DNA of the CDR3 is TGTGCCAGCAGTTTGAGGATAGGGGGCCAGATCCCTCCAAGCTTC. This codes for CASSLRIGGQIPPSF.

At least ten counts were recorded for this clonotype. The chain combines TRBV28 with TRBJ2-4, with 8 bases aligning to TRBD2. Germline V CDR1 and CDR2: MDHEN, SYDVKM. After removal of 2 bases from V and 1 base from J, the junction contained 4 bases not matched to a gene. The CDR3 is 16 residues long. As DNA, the CDR3 is TGTGCCAGCAGTTTACCGGGAGGGCCCGCCAAAAACATTCAGTACTTC. Amino acid sequence: CASSLPGGPAKNIQYF.

This clonotype was counted ten times or more. The gene calls are TRBV6-4 and TRBJ1-3; D gene uncertain. V lost 7 bases and J 0 bases, leaving 19 bases between the germline ends. In germline, CDR1 is MRHNA, CDR2 SNTAGT. The CDR3 sequence is 17 residues long. The CDR3 protein is CASIKGWGTSSGNTIYF. CDR3 in DNA: TGTGCCAGCATCAAAGGGTGGGGTACGTCCTCTGGAAACACCATATATTTT.